The 8 T cell receptor beta chains reported below all come from one sample, sequenced in a study of neoadjuvant anti-PD-1 for oral cavity cancer. The protocol was immunoSEQ multiplex PCR, while the TCRdb copy is restricted to in-frame clones and leaves out a portion. Altogether more than 12,000 clones are present, nearly 70% being singletons, with the ten largest covering approximately 3.2%. The time point is: after neoadjuvant nivolumab, at surgical resection. This specimen consisted of PBMCs, obtained after nivolumab (anti-PD-1) treatment. The receptors were gathered from a person aged 35-79 years with oral cavity squamous cell carcinoma.

V is TRBV30 and J is TRBJ2-7, with unresolved D. V was clipped by 3 bases and J by 3 bases, with 9 bases between them. From germline, CDR1 is GTSNPN and CDR2 SVGIG (reference sequence). The CDR3 totals 12 residues. The CDR3 nucleotides read TGTGCCTGGAGCGGGCAGAACTACGAGCAGTACTTC. Its protein is CAWSGQNYEQYF.

The J gene is TRBJ2-1, the V gene TRBV6-5; TRBD1 matches 10 bases. Germline loops: CDR1 MNHEY, CDR2 SVGAGI. The CDR3 is 14 amino acids. With 5 bases clipped from V and 7 bases from J, the junction kept 5 bases outside the gene matches. CDR3 protein: CASSSWDRGNEQFF. The CDR3 coding sequence is TGTGCCAGCAGTAGTTGGGACAGGGGAAATGAGCAGTTCTTC.

The chain couples TRBV5-1 to TRBJ2-2; no reliable D call. Trimming shortened V by 3 bases and J by 3 bases, and 6 bases separated the two germline ends. Germline V gene sequence: CDR1 SGHRS, CDR2 YFSETQ. The CDR3 loop spans 13 amino acids. CDR3 nucleotides: TGCGCCAGCAGCTCTAGAGACACCGGGGAGCTGTTTTTT. Translating gives CASSSRDTGELFF.

This clone has more than one count but fewer than ten. The J gene is TRBJ2-7, the V gene TRBV2; D is tentatively TRBD1 or TRBD2 (5 bases each). Germline CDR1 reads SNHLY; CDR2 reads FYNNEI. The CDR3 runs to 11 residues. Trimming took 7 bases from V and 6 from J, leaving 10 bases between them. The CDR3 here is CASNGDVEQYF. For the CDR3, the DNA is TGTGCCAGCAATGGGGACGTCGAGCAGTACTTC.

The rearrangement links TRBV7-3 to TRBJ2-1; TRBD2 matches at 7 bases. The length of the CDR3 is 14 residues. The ends lost 2 bases at V and 9 bases at J; junction bases unmatched: 7. Per the germline V gene, CDR1 is SGHTA and CDR2 is FQGTGA. For the CDR3, the DNA is TGTGCCAGCAGCTTAGGCGGGAGTAGGGGTGAGCAGTTCTTC. This gives the protein CASSLGGSRGEQFF.

This clone showed up just a few times. The chain employs TRBV19 and TRBJ1-5, with D possibly matching TRBD1 (5 bases). Germline V gene data show CDR1 as LNHDA and CDR2 as SQIVND (reference sequence). The CDR3 is made up of 15 amino acids. V lost 4 bases and J 1 base, leaving 11 bases between the germline ends. CDR3 in amino acids: CASSRGWGSNQPQHF. The CDR3 region has the DNA TGTGCCAGTAGTAGGGGGTGGGGGAGCAATCAGCCCCAGCATTTT.

This chain connects TRBV13 to TRBJ1-4; TRBD1 is a possible D gene (6 bases). Germline V lookup: CDR1 PRHDT, CDR2 FYEKMQ (reference sequence). There are 15 residues in the CDR3. V lost 0 bases and J 6 bases, leaving 11 bases between the germline ends. DNA of the CDR3: TGTGCCAGCAGCTTAGGCCGGGACACTCATGAAAAACTGTTTTTT. This translates into CASSLGRDTHEKLFF.

J is TRBJ2-7 and V is TRBV27, with 7 bases aligning to TRBD1. The CDR3 has 14 residues. The V and J ends lost 2 bases and 2 bases, in that order; junction bases with no gene match: 3. Germline loops: CDR1 MNHEY, CDR2 SMNVEV (reference sequence). CDR3 sequence: CASSLSDRAYEQYF. The CDR3 nucleotides read TGTGCCAGCAGTTTAAGCGACAGGGCCTACGAGCAGTACTTC.